This entry describes one TCR beta chain. Time point given: after trial treatment. This sample's treatment: LDRT plus nivolumab, ipilimumab, low-dose cyclophosphamide and aspirin (RACIN trial). This record comes from a study of low-dose radiotherapy and immunotherapy resistance in tumors. TRAV- and TRBV-specific primers, spanning alpha and beta chains, primed first-strand cDNA. Over approximately 20 PCR cycles, TCRs were amplified from a constant-region primer and V-primer adapter. TCRdb re-called the reads through MiXCR, storing one row per CDR3 protein. The sample records about 30,000 distinct CDR3 sequences, about 53% being singletons. The receptor was derived from a male donor with gallbladder cancer. The sequencing here drew on PBMCs, taken after low-dose radiotherapy plus immunotherapy.

As DNA, the CDR3 is TGTGCCAGCAGTTTCGCAGAGGGTCAGCCCCAGCATTTT. Its translation: CASSFAEGQPQHF. The chain links TRBV12-3 or TRBV12-4 to TRBJ1-5; D is unclear. This CDR3 region has 13 residues. Trimming left V 3 bases short and J 6 bases short, with 9 bases between.